Reported below is one TCR beta chain. Its antigen is currently unknown. Using approximately 200 ng DNA, tens of thousands of T cell genomes, the sorted-subset replicate PCRs were run. Profiled with immunoSEQ multiplex PCR; TCRdb holds only in-frame clones, not every one. Among 2 million to 3 million clones listed, 90% to 95% were seen once. None of the donors, who were healthy HIV-negative adults, had recently had acute infections or vaccinations. Trimming pared 2 bases from V and 7 bases from J, leaving 12 bases between. Germline V gene lookup returns CDR1 SEHNR and CDR2 FQNEAQ (reference sequence). The CDR3 extends over 14 amino acids. This specimen belongs to a study of shared clonotypes between healthy human individuals. Study-level findings and limits: Expectations were that clonotype sharing among donors would be affected by sequencing depth.

Sequencing input: naive CD4+ T cells from PBMCs. As for subset: CD45RA+ positively selected. The TCR sequence derives from a man between 18 and 35 years old in good health. Some clones in this sample may be carry-over from other donors' samples. The V gene is TRBV7-9, the J gene TRBJ1-3, with D hard to call. CDR3 loop: CASSLSAGVNTIYF. The DNA for the CDR3 is TGTGCCAGCAGCTTATCCGCCGGGGTGAACACCATATATTTT.